The 14 T cell receptor beta chains reported below all come from one sample, sequenced in a study of T cell responses to AZD1222 COVID-19 vaccine. Using immunoSEQ multiplex PCR, the repertoire was profiled, and TCRdb retains in-frame clones only, with some absent. The sample contains about 120,000 clones, approximately 92% of which appear only once. This specimen was peripheral blood, taken on day 0 of AZD1222 vaccination. These receptors were collected from an adult in good health.

V gene TRBV15 combines with J gene TRBJ1-5; weak D call: TRBD1 (6 bases). Per the germline V gene, CDR1 is LNHNV and CDR2 is YYDKDF (reference sequence). Between the trimmed V and J ends, which lost 0 bases and 6 bases, there was a span of 15 bases. CDR3 length equals 16 residues. DNA for the CDR3: TGTGCCACCAGCAGAGATGAGAGCAGGGGCGGTCAGCCCCAGCATTTT. Translation: CATSRDESRGGQPQHF.

V usage is TRBV6-6 and J usage is TRBJ2-7; D may correspond to TRBD1 or TRBD2 (5 bases each). This CDR3 is built from 11 residues. CDR1 is MNHNY and CDR2 is SVGAGI in the germline V gene (reference sequence). Trimming pared 2 bases from V and 11 bases from J, leaving 10 bases between. CDR3 nucleotides: TGTGCCAGCAGTTACGGTGAGGGGAAGTACTTC. Protein product: CASSYGEGKYF.

The chain uses TRBV28 and TRBJ2-7, with TRBD2 matching 8 bases. The V gene end was trimmed by 5 bases and the J gene end by 2 bases; junction bases not matched to a gene: 8. CDR3 size: 15 residues. Germline V gene lookup returns CDR1 MDHEN and CDR2 SYDVKM. The CDR3 coding sequence is TGTGCCAGCAGTCCTAATAGCGGGACAACCTACGAGCAGTACTTC. It specifies CASSPNSGTTYEQYF.

This clone showed up just once. This sequence joins TRBV27 and TRBJ2-2; TRBD2 agrees at 14 bases. CDR3 length: 16 residues. J gave up 5 bases and V 5 bases, and 4 bases lay outside the gene matches. Germline-derived CDR1 and CDR2 are MNHEY and SMNVEV (reference sequence). CDR3 nucleotides: TGTGCCAGCAGTCCTAGGACTAGCGGGAGGACCGGGGAGCTGTTTTTT. Protein product: CASSPRTSGRTGELFF.

This chain uses TRBV5-5 with TRBJ2-1; TRBD2 matches 12 bases. The V gene's germline CDR1 is SGHKS and CDR2 YYEKEE (reference sequence). This CDR3 has 17 residues. V lost 0 bases to trimming and J lost 4 bases; unmatched junction nucleotides: 5. CDR3 in amino acids: CASSLEASGRGYNEQFF. The CDR3 coding sequence is TGTGCCAGCAGCTTGGAGGCTAGCGGGAGGGGATACAATGAGCAGTTCTTC. The entire variable domain, with the rest obtained from reference TRBV5-5 and TRBJ2-1, is as follows: DAGVTQSPTHLIKTRGQQVTLRCSPISGHKSVSWYQQVLGQGPQFIFQYYEKEERGRGNFPDRFSARQFPNYSSELNVNALLLGDSALYLCASSLEASGRGYNEQFFGPGTRLTVL.

Concerning this clone: The CDR3 does not close with the conserved phenylalanine or tryptophan, likely indicating a read error. It is unclear where the CDR3 begins or ends on the DNA, so no DNA is shown, and the CDR3 is as TCRdb lists it. The V and J genes are TRBV3-1 (or the pseudogene TRBV3-2) and TRBJ2-3; the table's D call, TRBD2, was not checked against the DNA. The CDR3 contains 9 residues when both ends are counted. The germline V gene encodes CDR1 LGHDT and CDR2 YNNKEL (reference sequence). CDR3 sequence reads: CASSPYQDL.

This sequence joins TRBV4-1 and TRBJ1-5; a possible D gene is TRBD1 (6 bases). Germline V gene data show CDR1 as MGHRA and CDR2 as YSYEKL. V lost 1 base and J 0 bases, leaving 13 bases between the germline ends. CDR3 length: 17 amino acids. CDR3 DNA: TGCGCCAGCAGCCAAGTTACCGGGACACATAGCAATCAGCCCCAGCATTTT. Translated, it gives CASSQVTGTHSNQPQHF.

The V and J genes are TRBV29-1 and TRBJ2-3; 9 bases map to TRBD1. Per germline, CDR1 SQVTM and CDR2 ANQGSEA. The length of the CDR3 is 16 residues. J gave up 3 bases and V 3 bases, and 10 bases lay outside the gene matches. CDR3 DNA sequence: TGCAGCGTTGACCGGTACAGGGGGCGCCGGACAGATACGCAGTATTTT. Residues: CSVDRYRGRRTDTQYF.

This chain uses TRBV28 with TRBJ2-3, with D perhaps TRBD1 or TRBD2 (5 bases each). The V and J ends lost 6 bases and 6 bases respectively, with 13 bases between them. From germline, CDR1 is MDHEN and CDR2 SYDVKM. CDR3 size: 13 residues. CDR3 amino acids: CASSAGTFDTQYF. CDR3 nucleotides: TGTGCCAGCAGCGCCGGGACGTTTGATACGCAGTATTTT. The full variable domain, its missing parts supplied by reference TRBV28 and TRBJ2-3, is DVKVTQSSRYLVKRTGEKVFLECVQDMDHENMFWYRQDPGLGLRLIYFSYDVKMKEKGDIPEGYSVSREKKERFSLILESASTNQTSMYLCASSAGTFDTQYFGPGTRLTVL.

The V and J genes are TRBV4-1 and TRBJ1-2; D may be TRBD1 (6 bases). The CDR3 spans 13 residues. The germline V gene has CDR1 MGHRA and CDR2 YSYEKL. V lost 4 bases and J 8 bases, leaving 14 bases between the germline ends. In DNA form, the CDR3 reads TGCGCCAGCAGCCCCGGGGGGGCAGAAGGCTACACCTTC. Translation gives CASSPGGAEGYTF.

The chain recombines TRBV29-1 with TRBJ1-2, with a weak D call TRBD1 (5 bases). V lost 5 bases and J lost 12, with 16 bases in between. The CDR3 consists of 11 residues. Germline CDR1 reads SQVTM; CDR2 reads ANQGSEA. The CDR3 loop is CSVTGPNPHTF. The CDR3 coding sequence is TGCAGCGTTACGGGGCCCAATCCGCACACCTTC. The entire variable domain, with the rest obtained from reference TRBV29-1 and TRBJ1-2, is as follows: SAVISQKPSRDICQRGTSLTIQCQVDSQVTMMFWYRQQPGQSLTLIATANQGSEATYESGFVIDKFPISRPNLTFSTLTVSNMSPEDSSIYLCSVTGPNPHTFGSGTRLTVV.

This chain connects TRBV5-1 to TRBJ1-1, with 8 bases aligning to TRBD1. Germline loops: CDR1 SGHRS, CDR2 YFSETQ. The CDR3 runs 16 residues. V trimming: 2 bases; J trimming: 4 bases; junction bases outside the gene matches: 10. The CDR3 is CASSFGLQGAGTEAFF. The CDR3 nucleotides read TGCGCCAGCAGCTTCGGGTTGCAGGGGGCGGGCACTGAAGCTTTCTTT.

The chain combines TRBV3-1 (or the pseudogene TRBV3-2) with TRBJ1-1; 7 positions match TRBD1. The CDR3 is 16 residues long. With 0 bases clipped from V and 0 bases from J, the junction kept 4 bases outside the gene matches. Germline CDR1 LGHDT, CDR2 YNNKEL (reference sequence). CDR3 coding DNA: TGTGCCAGCAGCCAAGAAGTGGGGACAGTGAACACTGAAGCTTTCTTT. It specifies CASSQEVGTVNTEAFF.

The V gene is TRBV11-2, the J gene TRBJ2-7; TRBD2 matches 7 bases. Germline assignment: CDR1 SGHAT and CDR2 FQNNGV. This CDR3 is 15 amino acids long. Trimming at V came to 1 base and at J to 2 bases, leaving 5 bases not matched to a gene. The CDR3 sequence: CASSLVEAGAYEQYF. CDR3 DNA sequence: TGTGCCAGCAGCTTAGTTGAGGCGGGGGCCTACGAGCAGTACTTC.